What follows are 23 T cell receptor beta chains derived from one specimen sequenced in a study of beta chain features in type 1 diabetes. Study-level points and caveats: Moderate but significant shortening of TCRB CDR3s was recorded in all four CD4+ subsets from Type 1 diabetes patients.

Expressed TCRB transcripts were sequenced, since all the RNA that had been isolated was reverse transcribed. The protocol was immunoSEQ multiplex PCR, while the TCRdb copy is restricted to in-frame clones and leaves out a portion. Of 630,000 or so clones listed, over 13% were seen once; the top ten hold approximately 0.039%. The antigens these receptors bind are not known. Specimen: naive CD4+ T cells from blood. All receptors come from a man in his late teens or twenties with type 1 diabetes.

This clone was counted a few times. J is TRBJ2-5 and V is TRBV2; 8 nucleotides line up with TRBD2. Losses at the gene ends were 4 bases for V and 1 base for J; bases not matched to a gene: 8. The germline V gene encodes CDR1 SNHLY and CDR2 FYNNEI. The CDR3 contains 16 residues. DNA for the CDR3: TGTGCCAGCAGTGTGGGACTAGGAGTAATCCAAGAGACCCAGTACTTC. Translated, it gives CASSVGLGVIQETQYF.

A few counts support this clone. The chain combines TRBV15 with TRBJ2-7; D is perhaps TRBD2 (5 bases). In germline, CDR1 is LNHNV, CDR2 YYDKDF (reference sequence). This CDR3 has 15 amino acids. The V end was cut by 0 bases, the J end by 7 bases, with 16 bases between. The CDR3 sequence is CATSRDRDSTEEQYF. In DNA form, the CDR3 reads TGTGCCACCAGCAGAGATCGGGATAGCACAGAGGAGCAGTACTTC.

This clone was observed a handful of times. The chain carries TRBV9 and TRBJ2-5; D remains unclear. The CDR3 is made up of 12 amino acids. Deletions cut 3 bases from V and 3 bases from J, with 6 bases between. Per the germline V gene, CDR1 is SGDLS and CDR2 is YYNGEE. CDR3 region: CASSAQEETQYF. The CDR3 DNA is TGTGCCAGCAGCGCCCAGGAAGAGACCCAGTACTTC.

The rearrangement joins TRBV5-1 to TRBJ2-2, with D possibly TRBD1 on 6 matching bases. From germline, CDR1 is SGHRS and CDR2 YFSETQ. Trimming left V 2 bases short and J 8 bases short, with 13 bases between. CDR3 length: 14 amino acids. The CDR3 DNA sequence: TGCGCCAGCAGCTTTGGACAGTTGGAAGGGGAGCTGTTTTTT. It codes for CASSFGQLEGELFF.

This clone has just a few counts. The rearrangement joins TRBV29-1 to TRBJ2-5; D is uncertain. This CDR3 contains 13 residues. Trimming cost V 2 bases and J 2 bases, with 9 bases left between them. Germline V gives CDR1 SQVTM, CDR2 ANQGSEA. CDR3 in amino acids: CSVETTIQETQYF. Here the CDR3 DNA reads TGCAGCGTTGAAACAACAATTCAAGAGACCCAGTACTTC.

This clone is a singleton in its sample. The chain combines TRBV5-1 with TRBJ1-1; D may be TRBD1 (6 bases). Trimming pared 4 bases from V and 1 base from J, leaving 8 bases between. The CDR3 consists of 13 residues. The germline gives CDR1 SGHRS, CDR2 YFSETQ. This CDR3 is CASSMTGNTEAFF. The DNA for the CDR3 is TGCGCCAGCAGCATGACAGGGAACACTGAAGCTTTCTTT.

The chain is built from TRBV30 and TRBJ2-3; D not resolved. V was cut by 4 bases and J by 0 bases, with 11 bases left in between. This CDR3 comprises 14 residues. Germline V CDR1 and CDR2: GTSNPN, SVGIG (reference sequence). The CDR3 protein is CAWTRSRSTDTQYF. Here the CDR3 DNA reads TGTGCCTGGACGAGGTCCCGCAGCACAGATACGCAGTATTTT.

This clone appeared a few times. V and J are TRBV9 and TRBJ2-7, with TRBD1 matching over 9 bases. The germline CDR1 and CDR2 sequences are SGDLS and YYNGEE. Unmatched junction bases numbered 4, after V lost 3 bases and J lost 3 bases. The CDR3 is 14 residues long. The CDR3 DNA reads as TGTGCCAGCAGCGCGACAGGGGGGAACTACGAGCAGTACTTC. It specifies CASSATGGNYEQYF. Full variable domain (missing parts from reference TRBV9 and TRBJ2-7): DSGVTQTPKHLITATGQRVTLRCSPRSGDLSVYWYQQSLDQGLQFLIQYYNGEERAKGNILERFSAQQFPDLHSELNLSSLELGDSALYFCASSATGGNYEQYFGPGTRLTVT.

In DNA form, the CDR3 reads TGTGCCAGCAGTTTATCTAGCGGGAGAAGGTACGAGCAGTACTTC. It yields the protein CASSLSSGRRYEQYF. This chain connects TRBV28 to TRBJ2-7; TRBD2 matches at 10 bases. The V gene's germline CDR1 is MDHEN and CDR2 SYDVKM. There are 15 residues in the CDR3. With V trimmed by 1 base and J by 4 bases, 4 bases remained unmatched.

This clone occurred a few times. The V call is TRBV30, the J call TRBJ2-3; TRBD2 might be the D (6 bases). Trimming took 2 bases from V and 3 from J, leaving 18 bases between them. This CDR3 has 16 amino acids. Germline values: CDR1 GTSNPN, CDR2 SVGIG (reference sequence). DNA of the CDR3: TGTGCCTGGAGTACCGGGACTTTGATACAAACAGATACGCAGTATTTT. It yields the protein CAWSTGTLIQTDTQYF.

This sequence joins TRBV5-1 and TRBJ1-1, with D possibly being TRBD1 (5 bases). CDR1 and CDR2 (germline): SGHRS, YFSETQ. The V end lost 2 bases, the J end lost 7 bases, and 18 bases lay between the germline ends. CDR3 length: 15 residues. CDR3 DNA: TGCGCCAGCAGCTTAGGCCGGCTGGGGAGGGGTGAAGCTTTCTTT. This gives the protein CASSLGRLGRGEAFF.

This clone turned up a few times. V usage is TRBV5-1 and J usage is TRBJ2-5; TRBD2 aligns across 8 bases. Germline V gene lookup returns CDR1 SGHRS and CDR2 YFSETQ. The CDR3 runs to 15 residues. The junction had 4 bases not matched to a gene; V was cut back by 1 base and J by 2 bases. The CDR3 DNA sequence: TGCGCCAGCAGCTTGATGAGCGGGGGACAAGAGACCCAGTACTTC. This sequence encodes CASSLMSGGQETQYF.

In this sample, this clone turned up a few times. The chain combines TRBV28 with TRBJ2-7; 11 bases match TRBD2. Looked up from germline, CDR1 is MDHEN and CDR2 is SYDVKM. This CDR3 comprises 15 residues. The trim removed 1 base at V and 6 bases at J, leaving 5 bases unmatched. CDR3 loop: CASSLLASGGFEQYF. In DNA, the CDR3 is TGTGCCAGCAGTTTATTGGCTAGCGGGGGGTTCGAGCAGTACTTC.

This clone was found a few times. In the same sample, other DNA sequences code for this CDR3. The rearrangement uses TRBV18 and TRBJ2-5, with D perhaps assigned TRBD1 or TRBD2 (5 bases each). There are 14 residues in the CDR3. V lost 1 base, J lost 2 bases, and 8 bases lay in between. Germline-derived CDR1 and CDR2 are KGHSH and LQKENI. CDR3 sequence reads: CASSPRGAQETQYF. The CDR3 nucleotides read TGTGCCAGCTCACCACGAGGGGCTCAAGAGACCCAGTACTTC.

The CDR3 DNA sequence: TGTGCCAGCACCTTTGGGGCAGGCACAGATACGCAGTATTTT. It yields the protein CASTFGAGTDTQYF. J is TRBJ2-3 and V is TRBV7-2; tentative D call: TRBD1 (5 bases). The CDR3 runs 14 residues. Between the trimmed V and J ends, which lost 7 bases and 1 base, there was a span of 12 bases. Germline CDR1 is SGHTA and CDR2 is FQGNSA. The whole variable domain, filled in from reference TRBV7-2 and TRBJ2-3, reads GAGVSQSPSNKVTEKGKDVELRCDPISGHTALYWYRQSLGQGLEFLIYFQGNSAPDKSGLPSDRFSAERTGGSVSTLTIQRTQQEDSAVYLCASTFGAGTDTQYFGPGTRLTVL.

This clone was recorded a few times. This chain links TRBV29-1 with TRBJ2-7, with 7 bases matching TRBD2. This CDR3 region has 14 residues. Germline assignment: CDR1 SQVTM and CDR2 ANQGSEA. V dropped 2 bases and J dropped 3; count of bases not matched to a gene: 7. In DNA, the CDR3 is TGCAGCGTTGAATACCCTAGCGGTAACTACGAGCAGTACTTC. This codes for CSVEYPSGNYEQYF.

This clone was counted a few times. The chain employs TRBV5-1 and TRBJ2-1; TRBD2 matches at 7 bases. V lost 0 bases, J lost 8 bases, and 14 bases stayed unmatched. This CDR3 is 17 amino acids long. In germline, CDR1 is SGHRS, CDR2 YFSETQ. The CDR3 region is CASSLAAVSSGPHEQFF. In DNA form, the CDR3 reads TGCGCCAGCAGCTTGGCAGCGGTGAGTAGCGGGCCCCATGAGCAGTTCTTC.

This clone has a handful of counts. The V call is TRBV7-9, the J call TRBJ1-4; D possibly corresponds to TRBD1 (5 bases). The germline V gene encodes CDR1 SEHNR and CDR2 FQNEAQ (reference sequence). The CDR3 sequence is 14 residues long. V lost 6 bases, J lost 7 bases, and 15 bases lay in between. The CDR3 spells CASRTDGASEKLFF. CDR3 bases: TGTGCCAGCAGGACCGACGGGGCGAGTGAAAAACTGTTTTTT.

This chain links TRBV6-5 with TRBJ2-2, with D unclear. Germline lookup yields CDR1 MNHEY and CDR2 SVGAGI. This CDR3 region has 12 residues. Trimming removed 2 bases from V and 4 bases from J, with 2 bases in between. The DNA of the CDR3 is TGTGCCAGCAGTTACGGCACCGGGGAGCTGTTTTTT. It specifies CASSYGTGELFF.

V gene TRBV7-2 combines with J gene TRBJ2-3, with 11 bases identical to TRBD2. The CDR3 is 17 residues long. The germline CDR1 and CDR2 sequences are SGHTA and FQGNSA. The junction had 7 bases not matched to a gene; V was cut back by 1 base and J by 4 bases. The CDR3 coding sequence is TGTGCCAGCAGCTTAGTCGGTAGCGGGAGGGCCGCAGATACGCAGTATTTT. Residues: CASSLVGSGRAADTQYF.

This clone was recorded a few times. The chain employs TRBV4-2 and TRBJ2-7; D is perhaps TRBD1 (7 bases). CDR3 length equals 15 residues. CDR1 and CDR2 (germline): LGHNA, YNFKEQ. Trimming shortened V by 4 bases and J by 0 bases, and 13 bases separated the two germline ends. CDR3 DNA: TGTGCCAGCAGCCCAGGGGGGCGGAGCTCCTACGAGCAGTACTTC. It yields the protein CASSPGGRSSYEQYF.

This clone was observed a few times. The CDR3 here is CASSETGNNQPQHF. The CDR3 DNA reads as TGTGCCAGCAGTGAGACCGGGAACAATCAGCCCCAGCATTTT. The chain links TRBV6-1 to TRBJ1-5; no clear D gene. CDR1 is MNHNS and CDR2 is SASEGT in the germline V gene. The CDR3 is 14 amino acids. V shed 3 bases and J shed 3 bases, with 9 bases lying between them.

This clone was seen a few times. The J gene is TRBJ2-3, the V gene TRBV7-2; no clear D. The CDR3 is 12 amino acids. Germline CDR1 and CDR2: SGHTA and FQGNSA. V dropped 5 bases and J dropped 6 bases, with 9 bases sitting between them. The CDR3 protein is CASSTQKDTQYF. CDR3 DNA sequence: TGTGCCAGCAGCACCCAAAAGGATACGCAGTATTTT.